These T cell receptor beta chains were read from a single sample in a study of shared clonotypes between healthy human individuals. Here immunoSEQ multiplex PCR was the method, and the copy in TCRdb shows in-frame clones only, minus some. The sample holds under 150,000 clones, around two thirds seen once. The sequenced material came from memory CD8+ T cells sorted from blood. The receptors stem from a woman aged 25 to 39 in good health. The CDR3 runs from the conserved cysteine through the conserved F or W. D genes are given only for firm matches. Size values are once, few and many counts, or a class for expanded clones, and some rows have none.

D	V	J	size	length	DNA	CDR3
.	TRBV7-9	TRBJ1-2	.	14	TGTGCCAGCAGTCGTCTAGATGGGGCCTATGGCTACACCTTC	CASSRLDGAYGYTF
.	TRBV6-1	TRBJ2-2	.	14	TGTGCCATCAAGGGACTGCGGGACACCGGGGAGCTGTTTTTT	CAIKGLRDTGELFF
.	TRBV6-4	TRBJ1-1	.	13	TGTGCCAGCAGCCAGACTAGGACGGCTGAAGCTTTCTTT	CASSQTRTAEAFF
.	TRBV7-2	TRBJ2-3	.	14	TGTGCCAGCAGACCTTTGCCGGGTGTTGATACGCAGTATTTT	CASRPLPGVDTQYF
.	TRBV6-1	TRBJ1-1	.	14	TGTGCCAGCAGTGAACGGTCTGAGAACACTGAAGCTTTCTTT	CASSERSENTEAFF
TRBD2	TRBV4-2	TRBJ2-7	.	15	TGTGCCAGCAGCCAAGGGGCTAGCGGGAGCTACGAGCAGTACTTC	CASSQGASGSYEQYF
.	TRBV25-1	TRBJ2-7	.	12	TGTGCCAGCAGTGAAGGACTTGTCGAGCAGTACTTC	CASSEGLVEQYF
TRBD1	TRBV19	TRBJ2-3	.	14	TGTGCCAGTAGTAGGACAGGGCGCACAGATACGCAGTATTTT	CASSRTGRTDTQYF
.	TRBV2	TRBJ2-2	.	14	TGTGCCAGCAGTGAGAAAGGGGCCACCGGGGAGCTGTTTTTT	CASSEKGATGELFF
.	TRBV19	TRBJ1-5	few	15	TGTGCCAGTAGTATGACGGGACTTAGCAATCAGCCCCAGCATTTT	CASSMTGLSNQPQHF
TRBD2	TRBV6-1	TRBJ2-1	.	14	TGTGCCAGCAGTGCAAGCGGGAGTATATATGAGCAGTTCTTC	CASSASGSIYEQFF
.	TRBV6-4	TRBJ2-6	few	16	TGTGCCAGCAGTGACGGGACTCTCTCTGGGGCCAACGTCCTGACTTTC	CASSDGTLSGANVLTF
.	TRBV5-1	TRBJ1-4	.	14	TGCGCCAGCAGCTTCAGTCCATTTTGGGAAAAACTGTTTTTT	CASSFSPFWEKLFF
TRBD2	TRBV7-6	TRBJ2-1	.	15	TGTGCCAGCAGCTTAGCTAGTAGCGGGGGTGGTGAGCAGTTCTTC	CASSLASSGGGEQFF
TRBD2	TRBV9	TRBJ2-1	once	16	TGTGCCAGCAGCGGGCGGAGAGCGGGAGTAGGCTCTGAGCAGTTCTTC	CASSGRRAGVGSEQFF
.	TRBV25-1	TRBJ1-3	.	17	TGTGCCAGCAGTGCATCCATCTCCCGGGACTCTGGAAACACCATATATTTT	CASSASISRDSGNTIYF
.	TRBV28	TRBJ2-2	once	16	TGTGCCAGCAGCCCCCGGACAGCTTTTCGCACCGGGGAGCTGTTTTTT	CASSPRTAFRTGELFF
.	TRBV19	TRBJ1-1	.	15	TGTGCCAGTAGTATCCAGGGCTTACCGAACACTGAAGCTTTCTTT	CASSIQGLPNTEAFF
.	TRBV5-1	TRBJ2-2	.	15	TGCGCCAGCAGTCTCCCAAAGAGCGACACCGGGGAGCTGTTTTTT	CASSLPKSDTGELFF
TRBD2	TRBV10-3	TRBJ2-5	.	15	TGTGCCATCAGTGTTAGCGGGAGGTCCCAAGAGACCCAGTACTTC	CAISVSGRSQETQYF
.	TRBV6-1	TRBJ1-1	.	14	TGTGCCAGCAGTGATCCCTGGCAGAACACTGAAGCTTTCTTT	CASSDPWQNTEAFF
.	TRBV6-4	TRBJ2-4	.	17	TGTGCCAGCAGTTACTTATTTCGGGGTTCGGCCAAAAACATTCAGTACTTC	CASSYLFRGSAKNIQYF
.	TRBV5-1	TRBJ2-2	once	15	TGCGCCAGCAGCTGGTGGGGGCAGGGCAACGGGGAGCTGTTTTTT	CASSWWGQGNGELFF
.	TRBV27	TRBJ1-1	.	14	TGTGCCAGCAGTTCCCTTCGGGGGAACACTGAAGCTTTCTTT	CASSSLRGNTEAFF
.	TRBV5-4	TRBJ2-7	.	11	TGTGCCAGCAGCTTGGGTTACGAGCAGTACTTC	CASSLGYEQYF
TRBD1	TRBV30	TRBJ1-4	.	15	TGTGCCTGGAGTGGGATAGGACAGGGTAATGAAAAACTGTTTTTT	CAWSGIGQGNEKLFF
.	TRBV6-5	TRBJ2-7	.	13	TGTGCCAGCAGCTCCTCAGGGTTTCTCGAGCAGTACTTC	CASSSSGFLEQYF
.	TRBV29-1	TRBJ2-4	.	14	TGCAGCGCATGGGGAGGGGGAGCCACAGACATTCAGTACTTC	CSAWGGGATDIQYF